Shown below are 25 T cell receptor beta chains from a single sample sequenced in a study of shared clonotypes between healthy human individuals. Sequenced by immunoSEQ multiplex PCR; TCRdb stores in-frame clones only, minus some. The sample lists hundreds of thousands of clones; approximately 95% were seen once. Terminally differentiated effector memory CD45RA+ cells were excluded by CCR7 positive selection of CD45RO-negative cells. Sequencing was carried out using naive CD8+ T cells sorted from blood. The receptors come from a woman in her twenties or thirties in good health.

This clone came up once. The CDR3 reads CASSQGGFSNYGYTF. CDR3 in DNA: TGTGCCAGCAGCCAGGGGGGCTTTTCTAACTATGGCTACACCTTC. The chain links TRBV11-2 to TRBJ1-2; 7 bases are shared with TRBD1. Per the germline V gene, CDR1 is SGHAT and CDR2 is FQNNGV. The CDR3 totals 15 residues. J was trimmed by 0 bases and V by 5 bases; bases with no gene match: 6.

The J gene is TRBJ2-1, the V gene TRBV19; D remains unclear. The V gene lost 3 bases and the J gene lost 8 bases, with 14 bases spanning the gap. Germline V gene data show CDR1 as LNHDA and CDR2 as SQIVND (reference sequence). This CDR3 is built from 14 residues. The CDR3 reads CASSILGISDEQFF. The CDR3 coding sequence is TGTGCCAGTAGTATTCTGGGGATCTCGGATGAGCAGTTCTTC.

The V gene is TRBV4-1, the J gene TRBJ2-7, with 11 bases matching TRBD1. The CDR3 is 16 residues long. The germline CDR1 and CDR2 sequences are MGHRA and YSYEKL. V dropped 2 bases and J dropped 3; count of bases not matched to a gene: 6. In DNA form, the CDR3 reads TGCGCCAGCAGCCAAACCTCCGGGACAGGGGGCTACGAGCAGTACTTC. Protein sequence: CASSQTSGTGGYEQYF.

The CDR3 protein is CAWTLGQTNTEAFF. The DNA of the CDR3 is TGTGCCTGGACGCTGGGACAGACAAACACTGAAGCTTTCTTT. The chain has TRBV30 and TRBJ1-1; 7 bases map to TRBD1. The CDR3 is made up of 14 amino acids. V lost 4 bases and J lost 2; bases outside the gene matches: 7. The V gene's germline CDR1 is GTSNPN and CDR2 SVGIG (reference sequence).

This rearrangement joins TRBV30 to TRBJ2-5; 9 nucleotides align to TRBD1. The J call may be faulty, since TRBJ2-7 better matches the DNA end. CDR3 length: 14 amino acids. Germline CDR1 is GTSNPN and CDR2 is SVGIG (reference sequence). The CDR3: CAWREQGAQAEQYF. Written as DNA, the CDR3 is TGTGCCTGGAGGGAACAGGGGGCGCAGGCCGAGCAGTACTTC.

The chain joins TRBV6-1 to TRBJ2-2; D is unresolved. This CDR3 has 15 residues. Trimming took 3 bases from V and 6 from J, leaving 14 bases between them. The V gene's germline CDR1 is MNHNS and CDR2 SASEGT. The CDR3 region is CASSDLDEVPGELFF. CDR3 sequence (DNA): TGTGCCAGCAGTGACTTGGATGAAGTACCCGGGGAGCTGTTTTTT.

The V and J genes are TRBV6-5 and TRBJ2-7; no clear D gene. This CDR3 is built from 15 residues. Germline CDR1 reads MNHEY; CDR2 reads SVGAGI. V was cut by 5 bases and J by 7 bases, with 21 bases left in between. CDR3: CASSNLGPAVGEQYF. The DNA of the CDR3 is TGTGCCAGCAGTAACCTTGGACCTGCCGTCGGAGAGCAGTACTTC.

The V gene is TRBV28, the J gene TRBJ2-1, with D possibly TRBD2 on 5 matching bases. With 3 bases removed from V and 4 bases from J, the gap between germline ends came to 10 bases. Per the germline V gene, CDR1 is MDHEN and CDR2 is SYDVKM. The CDR3 spans 14 residues. CDR3 sequence (DNA): TGTGCCAGCAGTTTTGGTGAGGGTTACAATGAGCAGTTCTTC. The encoded protein is CASSFGEGYNEQFF.

The CDR3 reads CASSPGTGPLYGYTF. CDR3 nucleotide sequence: TGTGCCAGCAGTCCTGGGACAGGCCCTCTCTATGGCTACACCTTC. This chain joins TRBV27 and TRBJ1-2, with TRBD1 identical over 8 bases. Trimming at V came to 5 bases and at J to 4 bases, leaving 9 bases not matched to a gene. This CDR3 region has 15 residues. Looked up from germline, CDR1 is MNHEY and CDR2 is SMNVEV (reference sequence).

The V and J genes are TRBV9 and TRBJ1-1; D gene unclear. The CDR3 length is 16 residues. The germline V and J ends were trimmed by 0 bases and 0 bases, with 12 bases remaining between them. CDR1 and CDR2 from the germline V gene are SGDLS and YYNGEE. CDR3 sequence (DNA): TGTGCCAGCAGCGTAGGCTCAGACCGACTGAACACTGAAGCTTTCTTT. Protein product: CASSVGSDRLNTEAFF.

V gene TRBV29-1 combines with J gene TRBJ2-7; TRBD1 is a possible D gene (5 bases). Between the trimmed V and J ends, which lost 4 bases and 1 base, there was a span of 8 bases. This CDR3 contains 12 residues. Germline V lookup: CDR1 SQVTM, CDR2 ANQGSEA. CDR3 residues: CSVVAGSYEQYF. Here the CDR3 DNA reads TGCAGCGTTGTGGCAGGGTCCTACGAGCAGTACTTC.

The V and J genes are TRBV7-8 and TRBJ2-7, with D possibly being TRBD1 (6 bases). Germline V lookup: CDR1 SGHVS, CDR2 FQNEAQ. The ends were cut back, 0 bases at V and 2 bases at J, with 14 bases in the middle. The CDR3 spans 16 residues. The CDR3 region is CASSLAQGTVTYEQYF. The CDR3 nucleotides read TGTGCCAGCAGCTTAGCGCAGGGGACGGTAACCTACGAGCAGTACTTC.

CDR3 in amino acids: CASSIRRGTEAFF. In DNA, the CDR3 is TGTGCCAGTAGTATCCGGAGGGGCACTGAAGCTTTCTTT. The gene calls are TRBV19 and TRBJ1-1; D perhaps matches TRBD1 (5 bases). CDR3 length: 13 residues. Trimming removed 3 bases at V and 4 bases at J, with 9 bases between. Germline V lookup: CDR1 LNHDA, CDR2 SQIVND (reference sequence). Full variable domain (outside the CDR3, taken from reference TRBV19 and TRBJ1-1): DGGITQSPKYLFRKEGQNVTLSCEQNLNHDAMYWYRQDPGQGLRLIYYSQIVNDFQKGDIAEGYSVSREKKESFPLTVTSAQKNPTAFYLCASSIRRGTEAFFGQGTRLTVV.

The rearrangement links TRBV15 to TRBJ1-5; the D gene is possibly TRBD1 (5 bases). The CDR3 runs to 14 residues. Germline CDR1 is LNHNV and CDR2 is YYDKDF (reference sequence). V was cut by 4 bases and J by 6 bases, with 13 bases left in between. CDR3 in amino acids: CATSIQQAAQPQHF. Written as DNA, the CDR3 is TGTGCCACCAGCATACAACAGGCGGCTCAGCCCCAGCATTTT.

This chain connects TRBV11-2 to TRBJ2-5, with 8 bases identical to TRBD2. There are 19 residues in the CDR3. The V segment lost 4 bases and the J segment 4 bases; nucleotides outside the gene matches: 20. Germline values: CDR1 SGHAT, CDR2 FQNNGV. CDR3 DNA: TGTGCCAGCAGCTCACGGGGGGGAGCTGTTGAGCGGGAACCAGAGACCCAGTACTTC. Its protein is CASSSRGGAVEREPETQYF. Supplemented by reference TRBV11-2 and TRBJ2-5, the full variable domain reads EAGVAQSPRYKIIEKRQSVAFWCNPISGHATLYWYQQILGQGPKLLIQFQNNGVVDDSQLPKDRFSAERLKGVDSTLKIQPAKLEDSAVYLCASSSRGGAVEREPETQYFGPGTRLLVL.

The chain recombines TRBV7-8 with TRBJ2-2; D remains unclear. Between the trimmed V and J ends, which lost 4 bases and 2 bases, there was a span of 5 bases. CDR3 length: 13 amino acids. Germline V CDR1 and CDR2: SGHVS, FQNEAQ. CDR3 sequence (DNA): TGTGCCAGCAGCTCCGTAAACACCGGGGAGCTGTTTTTT. Translating it yields CASSSVNTGELFF. Together with reference TRBV7-8 and TRBJ2-2, the CDR3 gives the full variable domain: GAGVSQSPRYKVAKRGQDVALRCDPISGHVSLFWYQQALGQGPEFLTYFQNEAQLDKSGLPSDRFFAERPEGSVSTLKIQRTQQEDSAVYLCASSSVNTGELFFGEGSRLTVL.

The chain uses TRBV11-2 and TRBJ2-7; no firm D call. Germline CDR1 reads SGHAT; CDR2 reads FQNNGV. Trimming removed 5 bases from V and 6 bases from J, with 14 bases in between. This CDR3 comprises 13 residues. Written as DNA, the CDR3 is TGTGCCAGCAGCGAAGGAGTTAGTCGCGAGCAGTACTTC. This codes for CASSEGVSREQYF.

The chain combines TRBV28 with TRBJ2-7, with D perhaps matching TRBD2 (6 bases). Trimming removed 7 bases from V and 5 bases from J, with 24 bases in between. Germline V gives CDR1 MDHEN, CDR2 SYDVKM. This CDR3 is 16 amino acids long. The chain's CDR3 is CASISTLVSGFDEQYF. The CDR3 coding sequence is TGTGCCAGCATCTCTACCCTGGTAAGCGGGTTTGACGAGCAGTACTTC.

This chain uses TRBV13 with TRBJ2-3; the match to TRBD2 covers 10 bases. V dropped 5 bases and J dropped 3; count of bases not matched to a gene: 8. The CDR3 length is 16 residues. Germline CDR1 PRHDT, CDR2 FYEKMQ (reference sequence). The CDR3 reads CASSPRLAGGTDTQYF. In DNA, the CDR3 is TGTGCCAGCAGCCCGAGACTAGCGGGCGGGACAGATACGCAGTATTTT.

V is TRBV7-9 and J is TRBJ1-4, with 10 bases lining up with TRBD1. The CDR3 loop spans 13 amino acids. Germline-derived CDR1 and CDR2 are SEHNR and FQNEAQ (reference sequence). With 11 bases clipped from V and 4 bases from J, the junction kept 4 bases outside the gene matches. DNA of the CDR3: TGTGCCTCTAGGGACAGGGGTAATGAAAAACTGTTTTTT. This encodes CASRDRGNEKLFF.

The chain combines TRBV28 with TRBJ1-1, with D tentatively TRBD1 (5 bases). Germline CDR1 is MDHEN and CDR2 is SYDVKM. The CDR3 length is 14 residues. Trimming took off 3 bases at V and 2 bases at J, with 10 bases between the two ends. The CDR3, as DNA: TGTGCCAGCAGTTTTTCACGGGGCAACACTGAAGCTTTCTTT. Translation gives CASSFSRGNTEAFF.

This clone appeared a single time. The V call is TRBV6-5, the J call TRBJ2-7; TRBD1 matches 8 bases. Germline V gene data show CDR1 as MNHEY and CDR2 as SVGAGI. V gave up 7 bases and J gave up 6 bases; unmatched junction bases: 14. This CDR3 spans 15 amino acids. The CDR3 reads CASMGMRDRTREQYF. In DNA, the CDR3 is TGTGCCAGCATGGGGATGAGGGACAGGACGCGCGAGCAGTACTTC.

This sequence joins TRBV9 and TRBJ2-7; perhaps TRBD1 as D (6 bases). In germline, CDR1 is SGDLS, CDR2 YYNGEE. Trimming removed 3 bases from V and 0 bases from J, with 10 bases in between. This CDR3 comprises 14 residues. The CDR3 sequence: CASSDGDNSYEQYF. In DNA, the CDR3 is TGTGCCAGCAGCGATGGGGACAACTCCTACGAGCAGTACTTC.

V is TRBV2 and J is TRBJ1-5; D gene uncertain. Germline V gives CDR1 SNHLY, CDR2 FYNNEI. The CDR3 extends over 16 amino acids. V gave up 3 bases and J gave up 0 bases, with 12 bases separating them. CDR3 region: CASSDLMRHSNQPQHF. The CDR3 region has the DNA TGTGCCAGCAGTGACCTTATGAGACATAGCAATCAGCCCCAGCATTTT. The entire variable domain, with the rest obtained from reference TRBV2 and TRBJ1-5, is as follows: EPEVTQTPSHQVTQMGQEVILRCVPISNHLYFYWYRQILGQKVEFLVSFYNNEISEKSEIFDDQFSVERPDGSNFTLKIRSTKLEDSAMYFCASSDLMRHSNQPQHFGDGTRLSIL.

This rearrangement joins TRBV27 to TRBJ2-7, with TRBD1 matching over 9 bases. Trimming cost V 4 bases and J 3 bases; bases outside gene matches: 4. Germline V gene lookup returns CDR1 MNHEY and CDR2 SMNVEV (reference sequence). The CDR3 covers 14 residues. CDR3 loop: CASSSPGQGYEQYF. CDR3 bases: TGTGCCAGCAGTTCACCGGGACAGGGCTACGAGCAGTACTTC.